This entry lists 19 T cell receptor beta chains sequenced from one sample in a study of blood T cell repertoires in COVID-19. TCRdb's copy holds only in-frame clones and misses some; the assay was immunoSEQ multiplex PCR. The table records some 150,000 clones, roughly four fifths of them present only once. Sequencing was performed on peripheral blood. These TCRs come from a middle-aged man who had recovered from COVID-19.

In DNA form, the CDR3 reads TGCGCCAGCAGCCAAGATTGGCTAGCGGGGGAGCAGTTCTTC. Translation: CASSQDWLAGEQFF. V and J are TRBV4-3 and TRBJ2-1; 9 bases fit TRBD2. The CDR3 totals 14 residues. Looked up from germline, CDR1 is LGHNA and CDR2 is YSLEER. J was trimmed by 10 bases and V by 0 bases; bases with no gene match: 4.

The chain links TRBV4-1 to TRBJ2-4; TRBD2 aligns across 15 bases. Unmatched junction bases numbered 5, after V lost 2 bases and J lost 3 bases. Per the germline V gene, CDR1 is MGHRA and CDR2 is YSYEKL. CDR3 length: 18 amino acids. The CDR3 spells CASSQPPGLAGGKNIQYF. DNA for the CDR3: TGCGCCAGCAGCCAACCCCCGGGACTAGCGGGGGGCAAAAACATTCAGTACTTC.

The CDR3 spells CASSATGGSSTDTQYF. CDR3 nucleotides: TGCGCCAGCAGCGCCACTGGCGGGAGTAGCACAGATACGCAGTATTTT. V is TRBV5-1 and J is TRBJ2-3; 7 bases are a match to TRBD2. The germline V gene encodes CDR1 SGHRS and CDR2 YFSETQ. The CDR3 loop spans 16 amino acids. The V and J ends lost 4 bases and 0 bases, in that order; junction bases with no gene match: 8.

The chain uses TRBV10-3 and TRBJ1-2, with 7 bases that match TRBD1. This CDR3 has 17 amino acids. Per the germline V gene, CDR1 is ENHRY and CDR2 is SYGVKD. J lost 0 bases, V lost 0 bases, and 7 bases had no gene match. The CDR3 protein is CAISESIGTEANYGYTF. In DNA form, the CDR3 reads TGTGCCATCAGTGAGTCGATTGGGACAGAGGCTAACTATGGCTACACCTTC.

The V call is TRBV3-1 (or the pseudogene TRBV3-2), the J call TRBJ1-2; D remains unclear. V shed 4 bases and J shed 4 bases, with 16 bases lying between them. This CDR3 has 15 residues. Germline values: CDR1 LGHDT, CDR2 YNNKEL (reference sequence). The CDR3 loop reads CASSPRGVVSYGYTF. The CDR3 DNA is TGTGCCAGCAGCCCCCGCGGGGTTGTGTCCTATGGCTACACCTTC.

The gene calls are TRBV6-2 or TRBV6-3 and TRBJ2-6; 9 nucleotides align to TRBD1. Trimming at V came to 6 bases and at J to 1 base, leaving 4 bases not matched to a gene. Per the germline V gene, CDR1 is MNHEY and CDR2 is SVGEGT. The CDR3 extends over 16 amino acids. The CDR3 DNA follows: TGTGCCAGCAGCGGACAGGGGTCTTCTGGGGCCAACGTCCTGACTTTC. This codes for CASSGQGSSGANVLTF.

The rearrangement uses TRBV9 and TRBJ2-3; a possible D gene is TRBD2 (6 bases). Germline V gene data show CDR1 as SGDLS and CDR2 as YYNGEE. Trimming stripped 6 bases from V and 2 bases from J, with 16 bases between. There are 15 residues in the CDR3. The DNA of the CDR3 is TGTGCCAGCACCTCCGGAGGGACCTACACAGATACGCAGTATTTT. The encoded protein is CASTSGGTYTDTQYF.

The chain links TRBV11-2 to TRBJ2-7; 9 bases line up with TRBD2. The CDR3 is 14 residues long. Unmatched junction bases numbered 3, after V lost 4 bases and J lost 2 bases. The germline gives CDR1 SGHAT, CDR2 FQNNGV. In DNA form, the CDR3 reads TGTGCCAGCAGCTCGACTAGCGGCGCCTACGAGCAGTACTTC. Protein: CASSSTSGAYEQYF.

The chain joins TRBV6-2 or TRBV6-3 to TRBJ1-5; D gene unclear. Germline assignment: CDR1 MNHEY and CDR2 SVGEGT. V was pared by 2 bases and J by 3 bases, with 11 bases between. The CDR3 spans 15 residues. CDR3 amino acids: CASSYAPGFNQPQHF. CDR3 DNA sequence: TGTGCCAGCAGTTACGCCCCGGGGTTCAATCAGCCCCAGCATTTT.

The chain recombines TRBV10-3 with TRBJ2-7; TRBD2 aligns across 7 bases. Germline assignment: CDR1 ENHRY and CDR2 SYGVKD. The trim removed 3 bases at V and 2 bases at J, leaving 7 bases unmatched. This CDR3 has 15 amino acids. The CDR3 nucleotides read TGTGCCATCAGTGATTGGGGGGGGACGGCCTACGAGCAGTACTTC. Translating gives CAISDWGGTAYEQYF.

The chain combines TRBV6-5 with TRBJ1-5; D is possibly TRBD1 (5 bases). The germline V gene has CDR1 MNHEY and CDR2 SVGAGI. The CDR3 sequence is 12 residues long. The germline V and J ends were trimmed by 4 bases and 7 bases, with 8 bases remaining between them. The CDR3 coding sequence is TGTGCCAGCAGTTCTCAGGGACAGCCCCAGCATTTT. Its translation: CASSSQGQPQHF.

The chain employs TRBV7-3 and TRBJ1-4; a weak D match, TRBD1 (5 bases). This CDR3 contains 13 residues. Germline loops: CDR1 SGHTA, CDR2 FQGTGA. The V end lost 2 bases, the J end lost 12 bases, and 13 bases lay between the germline ends. The CDR3 sequence: CASSLGAGDELFF. The CDR3 region has the DNA TGTGCCAGCAGCTTAGGGGCAGGAGACGAACTGTTTTTT.

V usage is TRBV5-1 and J usage is TRBJ2-5; weak D call: TRBD1 (6 bases). CDR3 length equals 13 residues. Germline V gene data show CDR1 as SGHRS and CDR2 as YFSETQ. Trimming took off 1 base at V and 2 bases at J, with 6 bases between the two ends. The DNA for the CDR3 is TGCGCCAGCAGCTTGCAGGGGCAAGAGACCCAGTACTTC. This translates into CASSLQGQETQYF.

This clone was picked up one time. This chain connects TRBV24-1 to TRBJ2-1; D remains unclear. V lost 4 bases and J lost 8, with 8 bases in between. Germline CDR1 reads KGHDR; CDR2 reads SFDVKD. There are 12 residues in the CDR3. CDR3 bases: TGTGCCACCAGTGACCCATTAGATGAGCAGTTCTTC. Its translation: CATSDPLDEQFF.

V usage is TRBV4-1 and J usage is TRBJ2-1, with a weak D call TRBD2 (6 bases). Per the germline V gene, CDR1 is MGHRA and CDR2 is YSYEKL. V was clipped by 2 bases and J by 10 bases, with 18 bases between them. This CDR3 region has 15 residues. The CDR3 is CASSQQNRGMEEQFF. DNA of the CDR3: TGCGCCAGCAGCCAACAAAACCGGGGGATGGAAGAGCAGTTCTTC.

This clone occurred once. DNA of the CDR3: TGTGCCATCAGTGACCAGAGCGGACAGGGGTCCTACGAGCAGTACTTC. As protein: CAISDQSGQGSYEQYF. The rearrangement joins TRBV10-3 to TRBJ2-7; 9 bases match TRBD1. Germline trimming cut 3 bases from V and 1 base from J; bases unmatched to any gene: 7. The CDR3 length is 16 residues. CDR1 is ENHRY and CDR2 is SYGVKD in the germline V gene.

This chain's CDR3 is CASSLWQTGELFF. In nucleotides, the CDR3 is TGTGCCAGTAGCCTTTGGCAGACCGGGGAGCTGTTTTTT. The chain uses TRBV19 and TRBJ2-2; no reliable D call. Per germline, CDR1 LNHDA and CDR2 SQIVND (reference sequence). Trimming left V 6 bases short and J 5 bases short, with 10 bases between. The CDR3 sequence is 13 residues long.

The rearrangement joins TRBV6-2 or TRBV6-3 to TRBJ1-5; D may be TRBD1 (5 bases). Germline V CDR1 and CDR2: MNHEY, SVGEGT. This CDR3 region has 14 residues. Between the trimmed V and J ends, which lost 2 bases and 4 bases, there was a span of 9 bases. In DNA, the CDR3 is TGTGCCAGCAGTTACGGGGCAGGTAATCAGCCCCAGCATTTT. This translates into CASSYGAGNQPQHF.

The J gene is TRBJ1-5, the V gene TRBV5-1; tentatively, D is TRBD1 (6 bases). Trimming left V 4 bases short and J 3 bases short, with 14 bases between. CDR1 SGHRS and CDR2 YFSETQ come from the germline V gene. The CDR3 has 15 residues. CDR3 bases: TGCGCCAGCAGCATCGGGACACCTAACAATCAGCCCCAGCATTTT. Translated, it gives CASSIGTPNNQPQHF.